These T cell receptor beta chains were read from a single sample in a study of blood T cell repertoires in COVID-19. Libraries were prepared by immunoSEQ multiplex PCR; TCRdb keeps only in-frame clonotypes and omits some of them. The sample has about 140,000 clones, more than 70% seen once. The sample taken for sequencing was peripheral blood. The origin of the receptors is a woman aged 60-75 years with acute or convalescent COVID-19. CDR3s include the opening cysteine and the closing phenylalanine or tryptophan. A D gene is named only where the DNA matches it firmly. Part of the rows lack a size; the others show once, few, many or a class for expanded clones.

>TRBD2|TRBJ2-3|TRBV9|17|-
TGTGCCAGCAGCGCGAAAACAGGGACTAGATTTCTAGATACGCAGTATTTT
CASSAKTGTRFLDTQYF
>-|TRBJ1-3|TRBV4-3|16|few
TGCGCCAGCAGCCAAGGGGGACATTCTGGTGGAAACACCATATATTTT
CASSQGGHSGGNTIYF
>-|TRBJ1-5|TRBV28|13|-
TGTGGCTCAGGGGCAGGGGGCAATCAGCCCCAGCATTTT
CGSGAGGNQPQHF
>-|TRBJ2-7|TRBV28|12|-
TGTGCCAGCAGCTCCACAGGGCACGAGCAGTACTTC
CASSSTGHEQYF
>-|TRBJ1-2|TRBV5-1|15|once
TGCGCCAGCAGTTCTTGGACACCTCCTAACTATGGCTACACCTTC
CASSSWTPPNYGYTF
>TRBD1|TRBJ1-1|TRBV5-1|14|-
TGCGCCAGCAGCTTGGCTGGACAGGGGGGGAGAGCTTTCTTT
CASSLAGQGGRAFF
>TRBD1|TRBJ1-1|TRBV6-4|13|-
TGTGCCAGCAGTGAGACAGGGAGAACTGAAGCTTTCTTT
CASSETGRTEAFF
>-|TRBJ1-5|TRBV5-8|15|-
TGTGCCAGCAGCTTGGGGAGACAGGTAAATCAGCCCCAGCATTTT
CASSLGRQVNQPQHF
>-|TRBJ1-5|TRBV6-2/TRBV6-3|13|few
TGTGCCAGCAGTAAGCAGGGTGATCAGCCCCAGCATTTT
CASSKQGDQPQHF
>-|TRBJ2-1|TRBV28|14|-
TGTGCCAGCAGTTTATCGGCCTCGGGGAATGAGCAGTTCTTC
CASSLSASGNEQFF
>-|TRBJ1-4|TRBV5-4|15|-
TGTGCCAGCAGCCAGTTTGCGGGGGTCGGGGAAAAACTGTTTTTT
CASSQFAGVGEKLFF
>-|TRBJ1-5|TRBV18|17|-
TGTGCCAGCTCACCTTCATCCTTCGCAGATAGCAATCAGCCCCAGCATTTT
CASSPSSFADSNQPQHF
>-|TRBJ1-4|TRBV11-1|15|-
TGTGCCAGCAGTAACGGGGAGACAACTAATGAAAAACTGTTTTTT
CASSNGETTNEKLFF
>TRBD1|TRBJ1-5|TRBV24-1|18|-
TGTGCCACCAGTGATTTGGCCGACAGGGGGCGGTCGAATCAGCCCCAGCATTTT
CATSDLADRGRSNQPQHF
>-|TRBJ1-5|TRBV28|18|-
TGTGCCAGCAGCCTCATGGGGGCAGGGACCCTCTCCAATCAGCCCCAGCATTTT
CASSLMGAGTLSNQPQHF
>-|TRBJ1-4|TRBV27|12|-
TGTGCCAGCAGGGCACCCAATGAAAAACTGTTTTTT
CASRAPNEKLFF
>-|TRBJ2-2|TRBV18|15|few
TGTGCCAGCTCACCGGAGGCGAGGGACACCGGGGAGCTGTTTTTT
CASSPEARDTGELFF